Listed below are T cell receptor beta chains from one sample, sequenced in a study of T cell responses to AZD1222 COVID-19 vaccine. Clones were sequenced by immunoSEQ multiplex PCR, and TCRdb holds only the in-frame ones, with some missing. This table has fewer than 130,000 clones, approximately 90% appearing once. The sample here was peripheral blood, taken 28 days after the second AZD1222 dose. These receptors were collected from an adult who received the AZD1222 COVID-19 vaccine. Both conserved end residues are part of each CDR3. Each record gives: J gene, V gene, clone size, D gene, CDR3 protein, CDR3 DNA. D genes are given only for firm matches. The size field is filled for only some rows; it gives once, few, many or a size class.

j_gene: TRBJ2-7; v_gene: TRBV6-5; abundance: .; d_gene: .; CDR3aa: CASSYLDGYEQYF; CDR3nt: TGTGCCAGCAGTTACCTTGACGGCTACGAGCAGTACTTC
j_gene: TRBJ2-3; v_gene: TRBV6-2/TRBV6-3; abundance: few; d_gene: .; CDR3aa: CASSPGSGTDTQYF; CDR3nt: TGTGCCAGCAGTCCCGGGAGTGGGACAGATACGCAGTATTTT
j_gene: TRBJ2-5; v_gene: TRBV11-2; abundance: .; d_gene: .; CDR3aa: CASRKQETQYF; CDR3nt: TGTGCCAGCAGGAAACAAGAGACCCAGTACTTC
j_gene: TRBJ2-7; v_gene: TRBV10-3; abundance: once; d_gene: .; CDR3aa: CAISDAGITYEQYF; CDR3nt: TGTGCCATCAGTGACGCGGGAATCACCTACGAGCAGTACTTC
j_gene: TRBJ2-7; v_gene: TRBV28; abundance: .; d_gene: TRBD1; CDR3aa: CASSRQGYEQYF; CDR3nt: TGTGCCAGCAGTCGACAGGGGTACGAGCAGTACTTC
j_gene: TRBJ2-3; v_gene: TRBV14; abundance: .; d_gene: .; CDR3aa: CASSLATASTQYF; CDR3nt: TGTGCCAGCAGCCTAGCCACCGCAAGTACGCAGTATTTT
j_gene: TRBJ1-1; v_gene: TRBV7-7; abundance: .; d_gene: .; CDR3aa: CASSFLLPAAFF; CDR3nt: TGTGCCAGCAGCTTCTTGCTTCCGGCGGCTTTCTTT
j_gene: TRBJ1-5; v_gene: TRBV3-1/TRBV3-2; abundance: .; d_gene: .; CDR3aa: CASSLHQGGNQPQHF; CDR3nt: TGTGCCAGCAGCCTACATCAGGGCGGCAATCAGCCCCAGCATTTT
j_gene: TRBJ2-3; v_gene: TRBV10-3; abundance: .; d_gene: .; CDR3aa: CAIESRSTDTQYF; CDR3nt: TGTGCCATCGAGAGCAGGAGCACAGATACGCAGTATTTT
j_gene: TRBJ2-5; v_gene: TRBV5-1; abundance: .; d_gene: TRBD2; CDR3aa: CASSFSPGGEETQYF; CDR3nt: TGCGCCAGCAGCTTTAGTCCGGGAGGGGAAGAGACCCAGTACTTC
j_gene: TRBJ1-6; v_gene: TRBV6-5; abundance: .; d_gene: .; CDR3aa: CASSFQANNSPLHF; CDR3nt: TGTGCCAGCAGTTTTCAGGCGAATAATTCACCCCTCCACTTT
j_gene: TRBJ2-1; v_gene: TRBV11-2; abundance: .; d_gene: .; CDR3aa: CASSLALGVNEQFF; CDR3nt: TGTGCCAGCAGCTTAGCCCTGGGAGTCAATGAGCAGTTCTTC
j_gene: TRBJ2-4; v_gene: TRBV10-2; abundance: .; d_gene: TRBD2; CDR3aa: CASRGTSEIFHPENIQYF; CDR3nt: TGCGCCAGCAGGGGGACTAGCGAGATATTCCATCCCGAAAACATTCAGTACTTC
j_gene: TRBJ2-2; v_gene: TRBV6-5; abundance: once; d_gene: .; CDR3aa: CATDNRLSNTGELFF; CDR3nt: TGTGCCACAGACAATCGTCTTTCGAACACCGGGGAGCTGTTTTTT
j_gene: TRBJ1-2; v_gene: TRBV19; abundance: .; d_gene: .; CDR3aa: CARKQTANYGYTF; CDR3nt: TGTGCCAGGAAACAGACAGCGAACTATGGCTACACCTTC
j_gene: TRBJ1-1; v_gene: TRBV29-1; abundance: once; d_gene: .; CDR3aa: CSVKKGVGPNTEAFF; CDR3nt: TGCAGCGTTAAGAAGGGCGTCGGGCCTAACACTGAAGCTTTCTTT
j_gene: TRBJ2-7; v_gene: TRBV18; abundance: .; d_gene: TRBD2; CDR3aa: CASSPRRTSEEGEQYF; CDR3nt: TGTGCCAGCTCACCCCGTCGGACTAGCGAAGAAGGCGAGCAGTACTTC
j_gene: TRBJ2-3; v_gene: TRBV12-3/TRBV12-4; abundance: .; d_gene: TRBD2; CDR3aa: CASIGGAGTQYF; CDR3nt: TGTGCCAGCATCGGGGGGGCCGGTACGCAGTATTTT
j_gene: TRBJ2-7; v_gene: TRBV30; abundance: .; d_gene: TRBD1; CDR3aa: CAWNLGTGIYEQYF; CDR3nt: TGTGCCTGGAACCTCGGGACAGGGATCTACGAGCAGTACTTC
j_gene: TRBJ1-4; v_gene: TRBV19; abundance: once; d_gene: .; CDR3aa: CASSQGYEKLFF; CDR3nt: TGTGCCAGTAGCCAGGGGTACGAAAAACTGTTTTTT